This T cell receptor beta chain was recorded in a study of control samples from healthy donors and cancer patients. The protocol was immunoSEQ multiplex PCR, while the TCRdb copy is restricted to in-frame clones and leaves out a portion. The data show some 120,000 clones, with around 92% seen just once and approximately 0.58% held by the top ten. The source material was PBMCs. The receptor was derived from a man aged 80 or over with head and neck cancer.

CDR3: CASSTTTGTEPQHF. The CDR3 DNA reads as TGTGCCAGCAGCACGACGACAGGGACAGAGCCCCAGCATTTT. The V and J genes are TRBV3-1 (or the pseudogene TRBV3-2) and TRBJ1-5; TRBD1 agrees at 7 bases. This CDR3 contains 14 residues. Germline V gene data show CDR1 as LGHDT and CDR2 as YNNKEL (reference sequence). Germline trimming cut 5 bases from V and 8 bases from J; bases unmatched to any gene: 9.